The 5 T cell receptor beta chains below were found in one sample sequenced in a study of blood T cells in healthy people across ages. For the second PCR, which ran for roughly 6 to 11 cycles, a sample-barcoded 5' primer and a J-beta primer mix were used. TCRdb analysed the 5' RACE reads with MiXCR anew, one entry per CDR3 protein. The repertoire holds 600,000 to 1,000,000 distinct CDR3 sequences, 55% to 70% seen once, with around 22% in the top ten. Sequenced sample: blood. Every receptor here comes from a man younger than 40 in good health.

The chain couples TRBV6-2 or TRBV6-3 to TRBJ2-5, with D uncertain. Germline-derived CDR1 and CDR2 are MNHEY and SVGEGT. The CDR3 has 12 amino acids. Trimming cost V 7 bases and J 4 bases, with 10 bases left between them. The CDR3 DNA reads TGTGCCAGCAAAGGCTACAGAGAGACCCAGTACTTC. Translating gives CASKGYRETQYF.

The J gene is TRBJ2-3, the V gene TRBV7-9, with 8 bases lining up with TRBD2. With 4 bases clipped from V and 0 bases from J, the junction kept 6 bases outside the gene matches. The CDR3 extends over 16 amino acids. The V gene's germline CDR1 is SEHNR and CDR2 FQNEAQ (reference sequence). CDR3 amino acids: CASSSGTRGSTDTQYF. CDR3 nucleotides: TGTGCCAGCAGCTCCGGGACTAGAGGCAGCACAGATACGCAGTATTTT.

The gene calls are TRBV21-1 and TRBJ2-4; the D call TRBD2 from the table was never checked on the DNA. TRBV21-1 is labeled a pseudogene. The CDR3 spans 17 residues. CDR3 nucleotide sequence: TGTGCCAGCAGCGAGATCTGGCGGGGGGAACCCAAAAACATTCAGTACTTC. Protein: CASSEIWRGEPKNIQYF.

V usage is TRBV20-1 and J usage is TRBJ1-1; a possible D gene is TRBD1 (6 bases). The CDR3 is 15 amino acids. V gave up 5 bases and J gave up 5 bases, with 21 bases separating them. Germline CDR1 DFQATT, CDR2 SNEGSKA (reference sequence). CDR3: CSAPKGGVWETEAFF. The CDR3 DNA sequence: TGCAGTGCTCCAAAGGGGGGGGTTTGGGAGACTGAAGCTTTCTTT.

This clonotype was counted a single time. The chain uses TRBV5-6 and TRBJ1-6, with D unresolved. This CDR3 spans 12 amino acids. Per the germline V gene, CDR1 is SGHDT and CDR2 is YYEEEE. Trimming took off 4 bases at V and 9 bases at J, with 8 bases between the two ends. This chain's CDR3 is CASSRLGSPLHF. CDR3 nucleotide sequence: TGTGCCAGCAGCCGACTCGGTTCACCCCTCCACTTT.